This record concerns one TCR beta chain sequence. The target antigen is unknown. The entry originates in a study of post-analysis software for immune sequencing data. Study-level points and caveats: Significantly lower normalized Chao1 diversity was found in patients with multiple sclerosis relative to controls. By F measure, strong co-clustering occurred among samples prepared in the same batch. Elevated frequency relative to controls characterized 4 or 5 TRBV segments in patients, TRBV5-6, TRBV5-1 and TRBV20-1 among them.

Sequencing libraries made from TCR beta cDNA carried unique molecular identifiers. TCRdb used MiXCR to reprocess the PCR reads, holding one entry per CDR3 protein. In the table there are 650,000 to 900,000 distinct CDR3 sequences, about 43% of which are singletons. CDR3 size: 12 residues. The V end lost 8 bases, the J end lost 3 bases, and 11 bases lay between the germline ends. The germline V gene has CDR1 MNHEY and CDR2 SMNVEV (reference sequence). The clonotype comes from a girl between 5 and 17 years old with multiple sclerosis. The specimen sequenced was blood. The V gene is TRBV27, the J gene TRBJ2-7; no firm D call. This chain's CDR3 is CASGISLYEQYF. In nucleotides, the CDR3 is TGTGCCAGCGGGATTTCCCTCTACGAGCAGTACTTC.